These 9 T cell receptor beta chains came from one sample sequenced in a study of blood T cell repertoires in COVID-19. Only in-frame clones appear in the TCRdb table, and some are missing; sequencing was by immunoSEQ multiplex PCR. The sample lists roughly 35,000 clones, roughly 80% occurring once. The sample was peripheral blood. The receptors were sampled from a man at least 80 years old with active or convalescent COVID-19.

CDR3: CASSPNGANYGYTF. In nucleotides, the CDR3 is TGTGCCAGCTCACCAAACGGAGCTAACTATGGCTACACCTTC. This chain joins TRBV18 and TRBJ1-2; D is undetermined. Deletions cut 2 bases from V and 0 bases from J, with 7 bases between. CDR1 and CDR2 from the germline V gene are KGHSH and LQKENI. This CDR3 has 14 amino acids.

The V call is TRBV5-5, the J call TRBJ2-3; 11 positions match TRBD2. This CDR3 is 16 amino acids long. Germline trimming cut 2 bases from V and 6 bases from J; bases unmatched to any gene: 8. CDR1 and CDR2 from the germline V gene are SGHKS and YYEKEE (reference sequence). CDR3 bases: TGTGCCAGCAGCTTCGTAACTAGCGGGGGTACGGATACGCAGTATTTT. It codes for CASSFVTSGGTDTQYF. The full variable domain, in which reference TRBV5-5 and TRBJ2-3 provide the parts outside the CDR3, is DAGVTQSPTHLIKTRGQQVTLRCSPISGHKSVSWYQQVLGQGPQFIFQYYEKEERGRGNFPDRFSARQFPNYSSELNVNALLLGDSALYLCASSFVTSGGTDTQYFGPGTRLTVL.

This chain links TRBV10-3 with TRBJ2-5; TRBD2 matches at 7 bases. V shed 3 bases, J shed 2 bases, and the junction held 9 bases outside the gene matches. Per the germline V gene, CDR1 is ENHRY and CDR2 is SYGVKD. This CDR3 has 16 residues. CDR3 amino acids: CAISDEGRGNQETQYF. The DNA of the CDR3 is TGTGCCATCAGTGACGAAGGGCGGGGGAATCAAGAGACCCAGTACTTC.

The J gene is TRBJ2-7, the V gene TRBV10-3; TRBD1 is a possible D gene (5 bases). Germline V gives CDR1 ENHRY, CDR2 SYGVKD. The ends were cut back, 6 bases at V and 3 bases at J, with 12 bases in the middle. CDR3 length: 13 residues. CDR3 sequence (DNA): TGTGCCATCAGGAAGGACATGAACTACGAGCAGTACTTC. Protein: CAIRKDMNYEQYF.

V usage is TRBV7-2 and J usage is TRBJ1-2, with D tentatively TRBD1 (6 bases). Germline V lookup: CDR1 SGHTA, CDR2 FQGNSA. This CDR3 is 14 amino acids long. V dropped 1 base and J dropped 4 bases, with 10 bases sitting between them. The CDR3 loop is CASSLVQGPYGYTF. The CDR3 coding sequence is TGTGCCAGCAGCTTAGTACAGGGTCCCTATGGCTACACCTTC.

This chain joins TRBV5-1 and TRBJ1-5; D ambiguous. This CDR3 spans 15 amino acids. The germline V gene encodes CDR1 SGHRS and CDR2 YFSETQ. The V gene lost 4 bases and the J gene lost 1 base, with 12 bases spanning the gap. CDR3 sequence reads: CASSISSGSNQPQHF. The CDR3 nucleotides are TGCGCCAGCAGCATATCATCGGGAAGCAATCAGCCCCAGCATTTT. Supplemented by reference TRBV5-1 and TRBJ1-5, the full variable domain reads KAGVTQTPRYLIKTRGQQVTLSCSPISGHRSVSWYQQTPGQGLQFLFEYFSETQRNKGNFPGRFSGRQFSNSRSEMNVSTLELGDSALYLCASSISSGSNQPQHFGDGTRLSIL.

The chain has TRBV4-2 and TRBJ2-2; TRBD2 matches 9 bases. CDR3 length: 17 amino acids. The V gene end was trimmed by 4 bases and the J gene end by 3 bases; junction bases not matched to a gene: 9. In germline, CDR1 is LGHNA, CDR2 YNFKEQ. This chain's CDR3 is CASSPLGRGGDTGELFF. The CDR3 coding sequence is TGTGCCAGCAGCCCGCTTGGGCGGGGGGGCGACACCGGGGAGCTGTTTTTT.

A few counts support this clone. This chain uses TRBV9 with TRBJ1-2; no firm D call. Trimming took off 0 bases at V and 8 bases at J, with 14 bases between the two ends. In germline, CDR1 is SGDLS, CDR2 YYNGEE. The CDR3 length is 14 residues. For the CDR3, the DNA is TGTGCCAGCAGCGTAGGCCTCTCTACCACGGGCTACACCTTC. Translation gives CASSVGLSTTGYTF.

The rearrangement uses TRBV9 and TRBJ2-5; 9 bases agree with TRBD1. The CDR3 consists of 15 residues. Germline trimming cut 4 bases from V and 2 bases from J; bases unmatched to any gene: 6. The V gene's germline CDR1 is SGDLS and CDR2 YYNGEE. The CDR3: CASSPRQGGQETQYF. The CDR3 DNA reads as TGTGCCAGCAGCCCCAGACAGGGGGGTCAAGAGACCCAGTACTTC.